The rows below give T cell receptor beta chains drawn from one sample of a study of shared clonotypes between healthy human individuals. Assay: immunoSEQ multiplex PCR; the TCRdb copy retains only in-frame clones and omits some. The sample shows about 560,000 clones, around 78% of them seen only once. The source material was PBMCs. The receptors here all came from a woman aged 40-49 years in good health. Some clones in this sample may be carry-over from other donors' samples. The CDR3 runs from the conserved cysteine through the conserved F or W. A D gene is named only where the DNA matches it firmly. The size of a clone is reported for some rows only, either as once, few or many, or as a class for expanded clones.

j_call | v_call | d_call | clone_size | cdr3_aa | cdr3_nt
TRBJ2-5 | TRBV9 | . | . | CASSVGWAQETQYF | TGTGCCAGCAGCGTAGGTTGGGCTCAAGAGACCCAGTACTTC
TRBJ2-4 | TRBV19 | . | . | CASSMLQNIQYF | TGTGCCAGTAGTATGTTGCAAAACATTCAGTACTTC
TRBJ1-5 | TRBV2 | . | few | CASSDTNQPQHF | TGTGCCAGCAGTGACACCAATCAGCCCCAGCATTTT
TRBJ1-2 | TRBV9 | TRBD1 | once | CASSVGATSGTGNYGYTF | TGTGCCAGCAGCGTCGGAGCTACATCCGGGACAGGGAACTATGGCTACACCTTC
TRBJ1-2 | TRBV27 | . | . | CASSFLGDYGYTF | TGTGCCAGCAGTTTTTTAGGAGACTATGGCTACACCTTC
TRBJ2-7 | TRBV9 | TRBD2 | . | CASSLGLVREQYF | TGTGCCAGCAGCCTGGGACTAGTCCGCGAGCAGTACTTC
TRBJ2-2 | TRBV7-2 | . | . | CASSSQATGELFF | TGTGCCAGCAGCTCTCAAGCCACCGGGGAGCTGTTTTTT
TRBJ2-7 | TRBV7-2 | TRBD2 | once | CASSYRRGNEQYF | TGTGCCAGCAGCTATCGGCGGGGGAACGAGCAGTACTTC
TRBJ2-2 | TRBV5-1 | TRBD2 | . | CASSPRGREDTGELFF | TGCGCCAGCAGCCCCCGGGGGAGGGAGGACACCGGGGAGCTGTTTTTT
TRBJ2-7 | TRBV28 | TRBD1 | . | CASSFGGTGNEQYF | TGTGCCAGCAGCTTCGGGGGGACAGGGAACGAGCAGTACTTC
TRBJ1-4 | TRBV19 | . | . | CASSTAGVDEKLFF | TGTGCCAGTAGTACGGCAGGGGTGGATGAAAAACTGTTTTTT
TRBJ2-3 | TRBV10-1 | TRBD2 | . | CASSGLAGGPDTQYF | TGCGCCAGCAGTGGACTAGCGGGAGGGCCAGATACGCAGTATTTT
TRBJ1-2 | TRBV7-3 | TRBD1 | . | CASSLTGGGSYGYTF | TGTGCCAGCAGCCTCACAGGGGGCGGGAGCTATGGCTACACCTTC
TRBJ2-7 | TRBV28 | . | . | CASSPFSYEQYF | TGTGCCAGCAGCCCCTTTTCCTACGAGCAGTACTTC
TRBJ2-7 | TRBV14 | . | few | CASSQFYEQYF | TGTGCCAGCTCCCAGTTCTACGAGCAGTACTTC